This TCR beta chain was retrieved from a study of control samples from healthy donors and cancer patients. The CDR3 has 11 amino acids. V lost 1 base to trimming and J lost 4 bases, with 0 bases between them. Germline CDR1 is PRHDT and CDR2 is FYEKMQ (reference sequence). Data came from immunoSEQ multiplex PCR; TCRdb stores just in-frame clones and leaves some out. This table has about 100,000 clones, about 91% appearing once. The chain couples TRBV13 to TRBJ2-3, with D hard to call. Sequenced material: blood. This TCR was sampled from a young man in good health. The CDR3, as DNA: TGTGCCAGCAGCTTAGCAGATACGCAGTATTTT. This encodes CASSLADTQYF. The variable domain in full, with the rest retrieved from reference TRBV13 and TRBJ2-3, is AAGVIQSPRHLIKEKRETATLKCYPIPRHDTVYWYQQGPGQDPQFLISFYEKMQSDKGSIPDRFSAQQFSDYHSELNMSSLELGDSALYFCASSLADTQYFGPGTRLTVL.